These T cell receptor beta chains were read from a single sample in a study of blood T cell repertoires in COVID-19. The data were produced by immunoSEQ multiplex PCR, yet TCRdb's version contains in-frame clones alone and is incomplete. Of roughly 520,000 clones listed, roughly 90% were seen once; the top ten hold less than 2%. The specimen was PBMCs or T cells enriched from blood (not recorded which). The receptors stem from a woman aged 35 to 49 who had recovered from COVID-19. CDR3s include the opening cysteine and the closing phenylalanine or tryptophan. Fields, in order: V gene, D gene, clone size, J gene, CDR3 DNA, CDR3 protein. The D gene is left open where the match is weak. Clone size, where shown, is once, few, many, or a class for clones that have expanded.

>TRBV15|TRBD1|-|TRBJ2-7
TGTGCCACCAGCAGGGTAAAGGGACAGGGGCCAGGGGGGCAGTACTTC
CATSRVKGQGPGGQYF
>TRBV21-1|-|-|TRBJ1-2
TGTGCCAGCAGTAAAGGGTTGCCCAGGGATGGTTGTGGCTACACCTTC
CASSKGLPRDGCGYTF
>TRBV5-1|TRBD2|-|TRBJ2-7
TGCGCCAGCGCGGGGGATGCTAGATTCTACGAGCAGTACTTC
CASAGDARFYEQYF
>TRBV9|TRBD1|-|TRBJ2-2
TGTGCCAGCAGGGGGGACAGTCGCTCGAACACCGGGGAGCTGTTTTTT
CASRGDSRSNTGELFF
>TRBV7-2|TRBD2|-|TRBJ2-1
TGTGCCAGCAGCTTACAGCCAGGGAGGGGCGGTGAGCAGTTCTTC
CASSLQPGRGGEQFF
>TRBV27|TRBD2|-|TRBJ2-2
TGTGCCAGCAGTTTTGGCCAGCGGGGCACCGGGGAGCTGTTTTTT
CASSFGQRGTGELFF
>TRBV11-2|-|-|TRBJ1-4
TGTGCCAGCAGCTTTCAACTAAATGAAAAACTGTTTTTT
CASSFQLNEKLFF
>TRBV15|-|-|TRBJ1-4
TGTGCCACCAGCAGAGATATTCGACTGTTTTTT
CATSRDIRLFF
>TRBV27|TRBD1|once|TRBJ1-6
TGTGCCAGCAGAATACAGGACAGGGCTTATAATTCACCCCTCCACTTT
CASRIQDRAYNSPLHF
>TRBV5-1|-|-|TRBJ1-1
TGCGCCAGCAGCCTGAACATGCCGGGACAGAACACTGAAGCTTTCTTT
CASSLNMPGQNTEAFF
>TRBV12-5|-|-|TRBJ2-5
TGTGCTAGTGGTTTGACAGCCAAAGAGACCCAGTACTTC
CASGLTAKETQYF
>TRBV7-2|-|-|TRBJ2-3
TGTGCCAGCAGCTTAGGGCACGGGACACGCAGCACAGATACGCAGTATTTT
CASSLGHGTRSTDTQYF
>TRBV19|-|-|TRBJ1-2
TGTGCCAGTAGTATGCGGAACTATGGCTACACCTTC
CASSMRNYGYTF
>TRBV29-1|TRBD2|-|TRBJ2-3
TGCAGCGTTGAACAGCTAGCGGGAGGGCCAAACAGCACAGATACGCAGTATTTT
CSVEQLAGGPNSTDTQYF
>TRBV19|-|-|TRBJ2-7
TGTGCCAGTAGTGCCACAGGGATCTACGAGCAGTACTTC
CASSATGIYEQYF
>TRBV4-3|-|once|TRBJ2-1
TGCGCCAGCAGCCAACAGCGGTTACCCTACAATGAGCAGTTCTTC
CASSQQRLPYNEQFF
>TRBV7-2|-|-|TRBJ2-7
TGTGCCAGCAGCTTAAGTAGCCGACCTCGTACCTACGAGCAGTACTTC
CASSLSSRPRTYEQYF
>TRBV30|-|-|TRBJ2-2
TGTGCCTGGAGATTAAACACCGGGGAGCTGTTTTTT
CAWRLNTGELFF
>TRBV7-6|TRBD1|-|TRBJ1-4
TGTGCCAGCAGCTTGGGGACAGGGCCTAATGAAAAACTGTTTTTT
CASSLGTGPNEKLFF
>TRBV5-1|-|-|TRBJ2-3
TGCGCCAGCAGAACTTCCGGGACTGCCACAGATACGCAGTATTTT
CASRTSGTATDTQYF
>TRBV9|-|-|TRBJ2-1
TGTGCCAGCAGCGTAGTTGAGGGAGCCGAGTTCTTC
CASSVVEGAEFF
>TRBV7-9|-|-|TRBJ1-4
TGTGCCAGCAGCACTGGACAGTTTCTCAACACTGAAAAACTGTTTTTT
CASSTGQFLNTEKLFF
>TRBV5-6|-|-|TRBJ1-1
TGTGCCAGCAGCTTTGTCGGGAGGGGTGAAGCTTTCTTT
CASSFVGRGEAFF
>TRBV5-1|TRBD1|-|TRBJ1-4
TGCGCCAGCAGCTTGGGACAGGGACGGGAAAAACTGTTTTTT
CASSLGQGREKLFF
>TRBV5-4|TRBD1|-|TRBJ2-3
TGTGCCAGCAGCTTTCCCCTTGGGACAGACACAGATACGCAGTATTTT
CASSFPLGTDTDTQYF
>TRBV5-1|-|-|TRBJ1-2
TGCGCCAGCAGCCCAGGAGGTCTTGCGGATGGCTACACCTTC
CASSPGGLADGYTF
>TRBV5-1|TRBD2|-|TRBJ2-1
TGCGCCAGCGGTCTAGCGGGAGGGCCGAGGAATGAGCAGTTCTTC
CASGLAGGPRNEQFF
>TRBV5-5|-|-|TRBJ1-1
TGTGCCAGCAGCTTGTTCGCGGACACTGAAGCTTTCTTT
CASSLFADTEAFF
>TRBV30|TRBD2|-|TRBJ2-2
TGTGCCTGGGGAGGTCAGCGGGGGATGAACACCGGGGAGCTGTTTTTT
CAWGGQRGMNTGELFF
>TRBV27|TRBD1|-|TRBJ1-1
TGTGCCAGCAGCGGTAGAGGGGGCAGGGTGAACACTGAAGCTTTCTTT
CASSGRGGRVNTEAFF
>TRBV10-3|-|-|TRBJ2-5
TGTGCCATCAGTGATACAGGGATAGGGACCCAGTACTTC
CAISDTGIGTQYF
>TRBV28|-|-|TRBJ1-2
TGTGCCAGCAGTTTATCGTCGGGAGGCTACACCTTC
CASSLSSGGYTF
>TRBV4-1|TRBD1|-|TRBJ1-4
TGCGCCAGCAGCCAAGTCCAGGGGGCAGGTGAAAAACTGTTTTTT
CASSQVQGAGEKLFF
>TRBV19|TRBD2|-|TRBJ2-1
TGTGCCAGTAGTAGACAACCGGGACTAGCGAGGGATGAGCAGTTCTTC
CASSRQPGLARDEQFF
>TRBV12-3/TRBV12-4|-|-|TRBJ2-7
TGTGCCAGCAGTGCGGGCTACGAGCAGTACTTC
CASSAGYEQYF
>TRBV3-1/TRBV3-2|-|-|TRBJ2-7
TGTGCCAGCAGCCCGGACAGTTGGGAGCAGTACTTC
CASSPDSWEQYF
>TRBV2|-|-|TRBJ2-7
TGTGCCAGCAGTACACACTACGAGCAGTACTTC
CASSTHYEQYF
>TRBV11-3|TRBD2|-|TRBJ2-5
TGTGCCAGCAGCCCCCGGTGGCGGGGGAAAATAACGGAGACCCAGTACTTC
CASSPRWRGKITETQYF
>TRBV29-1|-|-|TRBJ1-3
TGCAGCGTTGTCAGATCACGGAGCTCTGGAAACACCATATATTTT
CSVVRSRSSGNTIYF
>TRBV3-1/TRBV3-2|TRBD1|-|TRBJ1-2
TGTGCCAGCAGCCAACAGGGGGCGGAAGGCTACACCTTC
CASSQQGAEGYTF
>TRBV5-5|TRBD2|-|TRBJ2-1
TGTGCCAGCAGCTTGGTGCCGACTAGCGGGAGGTCCAATGAGCAGTTCTTC
CASSLVPTSGRSNEQFF
>TRBV7-2|-|few|TRBJ1-1
TGTGCCAGCAGCAAAGACAGTTACACTGAAGCTTTCTTT
CASSKDSYTEAFF
>TRBV5-5|-|few|TRBJ1-2
TGTGCCAGCAGCTTGGCCCCACGAGGGGGCTACACCTTC
CASSLAPRGGYTF
>TRBV6-2/TRBV6-3|-|-|TRBJ2-3
TGTGCCAGCAGTTACCGACTAGAGACAGATACGCAGTATTTT
CASSYRLETDTQYF
>TRBV21-1|-|-|TRBJ2-4
TGTGCCAGCATCTTAATCGGACTAGCGGGAGGTGTGGTCAAAAACATTCAGTACTTC
CASILIGLAGGVVKNIQYF
>TRBV11-2|TRBD2|many|TRBJ2-1
TGTGCCAGCAGCTTCCGAACCGGGACTAGCGGGAGCCTGGATGAGCAGTTCTTC
CASSFRTGTSGSLDEQFF
>TRBV19|-|-|TRBJ2-2
TGTGCCAGTAGTACGGGGACCGGGGAGCTGTTTTTT
CASSTGTGELFF
>TRBV7-9|-|once|TRBJ1-1
TGTGCCAGCAGCTTAGGGACAGAAAACACTGAAGCTTTCTTT
CASSLGTENTEAFF